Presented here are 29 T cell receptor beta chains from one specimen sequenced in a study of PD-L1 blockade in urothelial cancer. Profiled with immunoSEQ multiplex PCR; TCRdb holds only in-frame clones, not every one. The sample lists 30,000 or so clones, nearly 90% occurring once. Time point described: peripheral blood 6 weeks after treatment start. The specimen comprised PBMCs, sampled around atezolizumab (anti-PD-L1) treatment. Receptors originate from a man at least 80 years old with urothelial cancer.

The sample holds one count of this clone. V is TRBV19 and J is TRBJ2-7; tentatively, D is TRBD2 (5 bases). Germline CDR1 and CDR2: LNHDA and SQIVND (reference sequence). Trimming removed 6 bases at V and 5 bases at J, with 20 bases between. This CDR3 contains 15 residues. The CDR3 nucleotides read TGTGCCAGTAGGGCTTCGCCTCGGGGTCTCCACGAGCAGTACTTC. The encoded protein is CASRASPRGLHEQYF.

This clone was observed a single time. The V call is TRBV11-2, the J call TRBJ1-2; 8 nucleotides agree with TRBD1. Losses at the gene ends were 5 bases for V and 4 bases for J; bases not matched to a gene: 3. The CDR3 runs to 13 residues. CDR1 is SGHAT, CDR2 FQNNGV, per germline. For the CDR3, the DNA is TGTGCCAGCAGCCCCGACAGGGGCTATGGCTACACCTTC. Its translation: CASSPDRGYGYTF.

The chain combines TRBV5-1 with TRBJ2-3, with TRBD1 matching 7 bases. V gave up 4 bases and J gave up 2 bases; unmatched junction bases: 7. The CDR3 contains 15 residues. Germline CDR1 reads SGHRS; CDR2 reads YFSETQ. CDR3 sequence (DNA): TGCGCCAGCAGCCTAGGGGGCGTTGACACAGATACGCAGTATTTT. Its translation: CASSLGGVDTDTQYF.

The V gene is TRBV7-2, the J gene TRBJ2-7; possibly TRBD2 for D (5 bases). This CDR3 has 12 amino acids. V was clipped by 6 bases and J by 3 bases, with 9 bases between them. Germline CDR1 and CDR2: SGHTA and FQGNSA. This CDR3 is CASSRRDYEQYF. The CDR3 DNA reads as TGTGCCAGCAGTCGTCGGGACTACGAGCAGTACTTC.

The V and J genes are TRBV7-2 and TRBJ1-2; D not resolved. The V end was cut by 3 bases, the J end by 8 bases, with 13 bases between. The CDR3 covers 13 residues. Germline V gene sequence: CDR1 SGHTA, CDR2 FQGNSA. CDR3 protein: CASSFGRNEGYTF. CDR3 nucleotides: TGTGCCAGCAGCTTCGGTCGAAATGAAGGCTACACCTTC.

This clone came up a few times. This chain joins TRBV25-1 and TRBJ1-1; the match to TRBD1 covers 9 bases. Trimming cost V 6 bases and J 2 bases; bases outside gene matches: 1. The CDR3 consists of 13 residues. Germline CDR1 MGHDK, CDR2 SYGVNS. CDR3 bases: TGTGCCAGCAGGGGACAGGGAAACACTGAAGCTTTCTTT. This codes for CASRGQGNTEAFF.

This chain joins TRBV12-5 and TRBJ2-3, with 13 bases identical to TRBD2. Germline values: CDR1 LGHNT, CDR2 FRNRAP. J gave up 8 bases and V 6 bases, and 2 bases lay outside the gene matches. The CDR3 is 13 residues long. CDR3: CASGLAGGPTQYF. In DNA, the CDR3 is TGTGCTAGTGGACTAGCGGGAGGGCCTACGCAGTATTTT. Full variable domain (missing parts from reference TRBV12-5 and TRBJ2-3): DARVTQTPRHKVTEMGQEVTMRCQPILGHNTVFWYRQTMMQGLELLAYFRNRAPLDDSGMPKDRFSAEMPDATLATLKIQPSEPRDSAVYFCASGLAGGPTQYFGPGTRLTVL.

The CDR3 coding sequence is TGCGCCAGCAGCTTCCGGGGGATGAACACTGAAGCTTTCTTT. Translation gives CASSFRGMNTEAFF. The J gene is TRBJ1-1, the V gene TRBV5-1; TRBD1 is a possible D gene (5 bases). Germline V gene lookup returns CDR1 SGHRS and CDR2 YFSETQ. V gave up 2 bases and J gave up 0 bases, with 8 bases separating them. CDR3 length: 14 amino acids. The entire variable domain, with the rest obtained from reference TRBV5-1 and TRBJ1-1, is as follows: KAGVTQTPRYLIKTRGQQVTLSCSPISGHRSVSWYQQTPGQGLQFLFEYFSETQRNKGNFPGRFSGRQFSNSRSEMNVSTLELGDSALYLCASSFRGMNTEAFFGQGTRLTVV.

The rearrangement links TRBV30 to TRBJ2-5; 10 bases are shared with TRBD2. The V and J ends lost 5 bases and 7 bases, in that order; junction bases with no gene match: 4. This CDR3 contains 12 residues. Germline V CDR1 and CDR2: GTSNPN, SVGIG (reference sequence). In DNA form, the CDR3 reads TGTGCCTGGGGGACTAGCGTAGCGACCCAGTACTTC. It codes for CAWGTSVATQYF.

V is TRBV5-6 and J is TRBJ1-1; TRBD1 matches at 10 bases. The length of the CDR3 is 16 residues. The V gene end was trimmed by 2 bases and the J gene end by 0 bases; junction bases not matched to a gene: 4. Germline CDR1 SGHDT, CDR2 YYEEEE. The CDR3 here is CASSFGDRGVNTEAFF. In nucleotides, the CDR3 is TGTGCCAGCAGCTTCGGGGACAGGGGAGTGAACACTGAAGCTTTCTTT.

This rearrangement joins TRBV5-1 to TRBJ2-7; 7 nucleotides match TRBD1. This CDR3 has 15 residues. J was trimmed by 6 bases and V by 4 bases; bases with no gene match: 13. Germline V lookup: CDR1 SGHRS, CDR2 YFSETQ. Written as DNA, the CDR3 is TGCGCCAGCAGCGCCCGACAGGGTGGGGATTCCGAGCAGTACTTC. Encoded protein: CASSARQGGDSEQYF.

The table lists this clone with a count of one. As DNA, the CDR3 is TGTGCCAGCAGCTTGGCCCTTGCATTAGGCGGCGGGGAGACCCAGTACTTC. The encoded protein is CASSLALALGGGETQYF. This chain links TRBV5-6 with TRBJ2-5, with D possibly TRBD2 on 5 matching bases. The CDR3 sequence is 17 residues long. Germline V gives CDR1 SGHDT, CDR2 YYEEEE. The V gene lost 0 bases and the J gene lost 5 bases, with 20 bases spanning the gap.

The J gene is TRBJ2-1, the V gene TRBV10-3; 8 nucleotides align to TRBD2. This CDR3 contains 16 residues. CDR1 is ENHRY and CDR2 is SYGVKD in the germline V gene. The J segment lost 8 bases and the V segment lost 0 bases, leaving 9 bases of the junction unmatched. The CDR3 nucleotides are TGTGCCATCAGTGAGTCAAGGGCTAGCGGGCAGTATGAGCAGTTCTTC. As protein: CAISESRASGQYEQFF.

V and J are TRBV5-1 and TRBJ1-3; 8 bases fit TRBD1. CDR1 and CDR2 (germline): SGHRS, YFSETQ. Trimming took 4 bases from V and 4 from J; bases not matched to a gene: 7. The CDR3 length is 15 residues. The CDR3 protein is CASSQTGVWGNTIYF. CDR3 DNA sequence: TGCGCCAGCAGCCAGACAGGGGTATGGGGAAACACCATATATTTT.

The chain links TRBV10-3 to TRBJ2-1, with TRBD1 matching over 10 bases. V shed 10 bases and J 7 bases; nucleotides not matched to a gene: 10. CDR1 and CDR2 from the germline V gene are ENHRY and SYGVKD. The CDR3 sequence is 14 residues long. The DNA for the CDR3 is TGTGCCACGTTCCGGGACAGGGGAATGAATGAGCAGTTCTTC. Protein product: CATFRDRGMNEQFF.

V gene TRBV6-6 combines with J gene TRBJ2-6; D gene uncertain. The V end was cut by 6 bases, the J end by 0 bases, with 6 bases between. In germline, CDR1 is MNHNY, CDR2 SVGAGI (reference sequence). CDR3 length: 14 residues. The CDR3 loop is CASSRDSGANVLTF. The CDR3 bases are TGTGCCAGCAGCCGAGACTCTGGGGCCAACGTCCTGACTTTC.

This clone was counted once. The CDR3 DNA sequence: TGTGCCAGCAGTGCCTTTGGGAGTGGGGGCCTAGCGGGAGATATCGGGGAGCTGTTTTTT. Translated: CASSAFGSGGLAGDIGELFF. V is TRBV6-1 and J is TRBJ2-2; 10 nucleotides match TRBD2. V trimming: 4 bases; J trimming: 7 bases; junction bases outside the gene matches: 21. Germline values: CDR1 MNHNS, CDR2 SASEGT. The CDR3 runs 20 residues.

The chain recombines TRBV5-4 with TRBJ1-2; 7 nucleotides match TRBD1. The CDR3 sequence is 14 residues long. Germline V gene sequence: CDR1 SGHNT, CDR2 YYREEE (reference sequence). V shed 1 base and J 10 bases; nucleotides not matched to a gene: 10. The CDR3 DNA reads TGTGCCAGCAGCTTGCTTTCGACAGGGACAGTCTACACCTTC. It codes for CASSLLSTGTVYTF. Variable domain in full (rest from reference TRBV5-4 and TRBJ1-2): ETGVTQSPTHLIKTRGQQVTLRCSSQSGHNTVSWYQQALGQGPQFIFQYYREEENGRGNFPPRFSGLQFPNYSSELNVNALELDDSALYLCASSLLSTGTVYTFGSGTRLTVV.

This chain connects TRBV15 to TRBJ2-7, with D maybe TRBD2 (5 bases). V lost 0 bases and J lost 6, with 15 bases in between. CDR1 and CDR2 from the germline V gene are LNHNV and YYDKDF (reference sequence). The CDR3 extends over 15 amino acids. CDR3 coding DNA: TGTGCCACCAGCAGAGATCGAGGGAACTGGGGCGAGCAGTACTTC. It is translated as CATSRDRGNWGEQYF.

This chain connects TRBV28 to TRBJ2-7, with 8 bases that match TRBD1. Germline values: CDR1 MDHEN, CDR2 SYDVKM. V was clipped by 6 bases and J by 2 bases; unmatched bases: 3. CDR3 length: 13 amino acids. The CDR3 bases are TGTGCCAGCAGGGGACAGGCTCCCTACGAGCAGTACTTC. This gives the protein CASRGQAPYEQYF.

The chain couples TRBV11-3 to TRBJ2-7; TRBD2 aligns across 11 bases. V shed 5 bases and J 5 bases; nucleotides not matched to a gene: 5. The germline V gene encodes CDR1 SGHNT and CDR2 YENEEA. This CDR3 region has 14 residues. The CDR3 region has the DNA TGTGCCAGCAGCCCTACTAGCGGGAGCGACGAGCAGTACTTC. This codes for CASSPTSGSDEQYF.

The CDR3 protein is CASSLTSGSIEQYF. CDR3 DNA: TGCGCCAGCAGCTTGACTAGCGGGAGTATCGAGCAGTACTTC. V and J are TRBV5-1 and TRBJ2-7, with 11 nucleotides matching TRBD2. J lost 6 bases, V lost 1 base, and 3 bases had no gene match. Germline V gene lookup returns CDR1 SGHRS and CDR2 YFSETQ. There are 14 residues in the CDR3.

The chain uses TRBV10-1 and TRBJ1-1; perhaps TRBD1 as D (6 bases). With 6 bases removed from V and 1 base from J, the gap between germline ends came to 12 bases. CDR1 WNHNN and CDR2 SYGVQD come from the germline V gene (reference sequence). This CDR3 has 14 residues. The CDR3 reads CASSLTTGNTEAFF. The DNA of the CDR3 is TGCGCCAGCAGCCTGACGACAGGGAACACTGAAGCTTTCTTT.

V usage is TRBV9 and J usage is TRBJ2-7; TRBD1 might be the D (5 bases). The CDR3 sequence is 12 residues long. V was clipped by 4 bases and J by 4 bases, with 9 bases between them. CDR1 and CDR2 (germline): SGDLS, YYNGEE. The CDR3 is CASSSPGYEQYF. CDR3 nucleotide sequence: TGTGCCAGCAGCTCCCCAGGGTACGAGCAGTACTTC.

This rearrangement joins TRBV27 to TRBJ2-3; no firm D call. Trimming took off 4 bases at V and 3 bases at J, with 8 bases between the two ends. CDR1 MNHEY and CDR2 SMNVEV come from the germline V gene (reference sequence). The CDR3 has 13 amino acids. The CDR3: CASSSPNTDTQYF. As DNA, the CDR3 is TGTGCCAGCAGTTCCCCTAATACAGATACGCAGTATTTT.

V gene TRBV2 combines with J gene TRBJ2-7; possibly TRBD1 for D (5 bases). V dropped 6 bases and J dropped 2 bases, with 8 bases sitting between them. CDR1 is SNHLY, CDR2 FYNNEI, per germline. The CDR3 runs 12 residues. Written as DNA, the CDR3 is TGTGCCAGCAGACAGGCACCCTACGAGCAGTACTTC. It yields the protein CASRQAPYEQYF.

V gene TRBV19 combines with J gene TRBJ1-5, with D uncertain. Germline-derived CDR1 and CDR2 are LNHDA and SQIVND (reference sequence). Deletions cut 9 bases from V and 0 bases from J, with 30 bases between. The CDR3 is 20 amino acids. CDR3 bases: TGTGCCAGGCGACCCCTGGAGGGAGGTTCCCCACGTGCTAGCAATCAGCCCCAGCATTTT. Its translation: CARRPLEGGSPRASNQPQHF.

CDR3 region: CASSPPRAGAGEQYF. The CDR3 DNA sequence: TGTGCCAGCAGTCCCCCACGCGCGGGCGCGGGGGAGCAGTACTTC. V usage is TRBV27 and J usage is TRBJ2-7; the D gene is possibly TRBD2 (6 bases). In germline, CDR1 is MNHEY, CDR2 SMNVEV (reference sequence). The CDR3 has 15 amino acids. The V end was cut by 5 bases, the J end by 7 bases, with 21 bases between.

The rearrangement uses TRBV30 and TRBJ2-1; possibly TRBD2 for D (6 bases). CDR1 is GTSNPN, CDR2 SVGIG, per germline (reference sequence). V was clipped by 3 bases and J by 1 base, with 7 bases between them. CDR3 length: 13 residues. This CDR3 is CAWSGSSYNEQFF. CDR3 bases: TGTGCCTGGAGCGGGAGTTCCTACAATGAGCAGTTCTTC.